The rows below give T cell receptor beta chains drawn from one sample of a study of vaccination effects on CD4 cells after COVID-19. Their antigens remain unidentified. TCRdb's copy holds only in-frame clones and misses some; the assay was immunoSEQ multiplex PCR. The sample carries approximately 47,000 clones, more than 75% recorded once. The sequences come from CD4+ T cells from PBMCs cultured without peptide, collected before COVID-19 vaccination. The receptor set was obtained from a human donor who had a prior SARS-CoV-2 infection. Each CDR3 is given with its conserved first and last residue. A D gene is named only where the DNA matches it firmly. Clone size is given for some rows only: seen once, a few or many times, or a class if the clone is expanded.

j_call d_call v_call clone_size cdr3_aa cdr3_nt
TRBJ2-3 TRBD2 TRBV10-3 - CAISTPGLAGADTQYF TGTGCCATCAGTACCCCGGGACTAGCGGGGGCAGATACGCAGTATTTT
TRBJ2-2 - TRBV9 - CASSVGLAVANTGELFF TGTGCCAGCAGCGTAGGGCTAGCTGTCGCGAACACCGGGGAGCTGTTTTTT
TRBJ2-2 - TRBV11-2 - CASSFSGRQIGELFF TGTGCCAGCAGCTTTTCCGGGCGCCAAATCGGGGAGCTGTTTTTT
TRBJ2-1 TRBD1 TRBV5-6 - CASSLTGANLYNEQFF TGTGCCAGCAGCTTAACAGGGGCAAATTTATACAATGAGCAGTTCTTC
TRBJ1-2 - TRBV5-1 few CASSPEAYGYTF TGCGCCAGCAGCCCGGAGGCTTATGGCTACACCTTC
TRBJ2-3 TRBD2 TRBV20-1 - CSASSGGTDTQYF TGCAGTGCTAGTAGCGGGGGCACAGATACGCAGTATTTT
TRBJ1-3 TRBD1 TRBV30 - CASGRDRGSGNTIYF TGTGCCTCGGGGAGGGACAGGGGATCTGGAAACACCATATATTTT
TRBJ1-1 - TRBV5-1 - CASSRDLSDEAFF TGCGCCAGCAGCAGGGACCTGTCTGATGAAGCTTTCTTT
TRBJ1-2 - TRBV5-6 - CASSPRVEGYTF TGTGCCAGCAGCCCCCGGGTCGAGGGCTACACCTTC
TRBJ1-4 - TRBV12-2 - CASRRLSLTGGSNEKLFF TGTGCAAGTCGCCGTCTTTCCCTGACAGGGGGTTCGAATGAAAAACTGTTTTTT
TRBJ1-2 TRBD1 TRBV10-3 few CAISRFPRRDRGQGGYGYTF TGTGCCATCAGTCGTTTCCCCCGCCGGGACAGGGGGCAGGGAGGCTATGGCTACACCTTC
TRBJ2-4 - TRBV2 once CASSESGVNIQYF TGTGCCAGCAGTGAAAGTGGGGTAAACATTCAGTACTTC
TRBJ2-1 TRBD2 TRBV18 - CASSPTLAVSYNEQFF TGTGCCAGCTCACCTACTCTAGCGGTATCCTACAATGAGCAGTTCTTC
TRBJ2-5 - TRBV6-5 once CASIVAGIETQYF TGTGCCAGCATAGTGGCAGGGATAGAGACCCAGTACTTC
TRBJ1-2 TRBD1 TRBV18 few CASSPVGTELFYGYTF TGTGCCAGCTCCCCGGTCGGGACAGAGCTCTTCTATGGCTACACCTTC
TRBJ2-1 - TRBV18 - CASSQDSPGREHNEQFF TGTGCCAGCTCACAGGACAGTCCGGGGCGGGAGCATAATGAGCAGTTCTTC
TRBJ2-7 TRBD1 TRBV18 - CASSPSTGTGGSYEQYF TGTGCCAGCTCACCTTCTACCGGGACAGGGGGGTCCTACGAGCAGTACTTC
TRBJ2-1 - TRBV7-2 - CASSLVVGANVEQFF TGTGCCAGCAGCTTAGTTGTGGGGGCCAATGTTGAGCAGTTCTTC
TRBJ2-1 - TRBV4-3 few CASSQEPWAGNEQFF TGCGCCAGCAGCCAGGAACCCTGGGCGGGAAATGAGCAGTTCTTC
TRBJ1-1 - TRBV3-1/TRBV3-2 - CASSPAVGAEAFF TGTGCCAGCAGCCCGGCGGTCGGGGCTGAAGCTTTCTTT
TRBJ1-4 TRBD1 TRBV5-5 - CASSFYSGTGDEKLFF TGTGCCAGCAGCTTTTACTCCGGGACAGGGGATGAAAAACTGTTTTTT
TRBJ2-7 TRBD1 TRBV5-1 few CASSLGSGGTYEQYF TGCGCCAGCAGCTTGGGTTCAGGGGGTACGTACGAGCAGTACTTC
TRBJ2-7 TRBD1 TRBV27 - CASNRGRGLAYEQYF TGTGCCAGCAACAGGGGGCGGGGTCTTGCCTACGAGCAGTACTTC
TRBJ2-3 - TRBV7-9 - CASSLGGVGDTQYF TGTGCCAGCAGCTTAGGCGGGGTCGGAGATACGCAGTATTTT
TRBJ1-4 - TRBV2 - CASSEERYGGEKLFF TGTGCCAGCAGTGAAGAACGTTATGGGGGTGAAAAACTGTTTTTT
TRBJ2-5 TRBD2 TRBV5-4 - CASSLAGRAGETQYF TGTGCCAGCAGCTTGGCCGGGAGGGCCGGAGAGACCCAGTACTTC
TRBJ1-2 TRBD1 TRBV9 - CASSVGTGGAYGYTF TGTGCCAGCAGCGTAGGGACAGGGGGAGCCTATGGCTACACCTTC
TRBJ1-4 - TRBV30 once CAWTRQGLNEKLFF TGTGCCTGGACACGCCAGGGGCTCAATGAAAAACTGTTTTTT
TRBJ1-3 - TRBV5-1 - CASSLTTGTSGNTIYF TGCGCCAGCAGCCTTACCACGGGGACCTCTGGAAACACCATATATTTT
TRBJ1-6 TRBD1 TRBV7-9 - CASSYGQGSSYNSPLHF TGTGCCAGCAGCTACGGACAGGGAAGCTCCTATAATTCACCCCTCCACTTT
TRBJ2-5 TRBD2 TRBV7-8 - CASSSLRLAGGVGETQYF TGTGCCAGCAGCTCCCTGCGGCTAGCGGGAGGGGTAGGAGAGACCCAGTACTTC
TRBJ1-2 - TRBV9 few CASKRSPGSYGYTF TGTGCCAGCAAACGCAGCCCCGGATCCTATGGCTACACCTTC
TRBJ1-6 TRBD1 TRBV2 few CASSWDRDYNSPLHF TGTGCCAGCAGTTGGGACAGGGACTATAATTCACCCCTCCACTTT
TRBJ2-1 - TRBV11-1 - CASSLAGGSYNEQFF TGTGCCAGCAGCTTAGCGGGAGGTTCCTACAATGAGCAGTTCTTC
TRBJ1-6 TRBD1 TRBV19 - CASSLGQGAVNSPLHF TGTGCCAGTAGTTTGGGACAGGGGGCTGTAAATTCACCCCTCCACTTT
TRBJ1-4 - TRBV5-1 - CASSARRAPEKLFF TGCGCCAGCAGCGCGCGCCGGGCCCCTGAAAAACTGTTTTTT
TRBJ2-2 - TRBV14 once CASSQEGQRTLTGELFF TGTGCCAGCAGCCAAGAAGGTCAGAGGACTCTCACCGGGGAGCTGTTTTTT
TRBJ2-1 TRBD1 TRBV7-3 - CASSLMQGAGLGAQFF TGTGCCAGCAGCTTAATGCAGGGGGCGGGTCTGGGGGCGCAGTTCTTC
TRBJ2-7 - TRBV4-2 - CASSQGVSPEQYF TGTGCCAGCAGCCAGGGTGTGTCGCCCGAGCAGTACTTC
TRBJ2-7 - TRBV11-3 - CASSKGPSSGTYEQYF TGTGCCAGCAGCAAAGGGCCGTCGTCAGGCACCTACGAGCAGTACTTC
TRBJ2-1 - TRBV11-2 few CASSLSFNNEQFF TGTGCCAGCAGCTTATCTTTTAATAATGAGCAGTTCTTC